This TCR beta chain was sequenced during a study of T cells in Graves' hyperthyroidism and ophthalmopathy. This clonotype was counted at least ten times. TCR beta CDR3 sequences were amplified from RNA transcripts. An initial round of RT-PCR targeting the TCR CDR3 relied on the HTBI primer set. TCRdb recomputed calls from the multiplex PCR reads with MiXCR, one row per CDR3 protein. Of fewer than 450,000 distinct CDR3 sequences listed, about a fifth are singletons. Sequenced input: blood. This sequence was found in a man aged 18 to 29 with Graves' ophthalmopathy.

As DNA, the CDR3 is TGTGCCAGCGTTGACTACCAAGAGACCCAGTACTTC. Encoded protein: CASVDYQETQYF. The J gene is TRBJ2-5, the V gene TRBV7-9; D is uncertain. CDR1 is SEHNR and CDR2 is FQNEAQ in the germline V gene (reference sequence). V gave up 8 bases and J gave up 0 bases, with 7 bases separating them. The CDR3 loop spans 12 amino acids.